Reported below is one T cell receptor (beta chain). Its cognate antigen is unknown. Clones were sequenced by immunoSEQ multiplex PCR, and TCRdb holds only the in-frame ones, with some missing. The sample shows 26,000 or so clones, about 83% of them seen only once. The ViraFEST assay expanded antigen-specific CD4+ T cells with viral peptide pools before sequencing. Upon completion of 10 to 11 days in culture, CD4+ T cells were isolated. Either the mRNA-1273 or the BNT162b2 vaccine was given to participants as two doses. Recipients of the vaccine had no prior SARS-CoV-2 infection and negative nucleocapsid antibodies. The sample originates from a study of vaccination effects on CD4 cells after COVID-19. The V end lost 2 bases, the J end lost 3 bases, and 10 bases lay between the germline ends. The germline V gene has CDR1 LGHDT and CDR2 YNNKEL (reference sequence). This CDR3 comprises 14 residues.

This receptor was identified in a human donor who received a COVID-19 vaccine. Some clones in this sample may be carry-over from other donors' samples. Sample: CD4+ T cells from PBMCs cultured with HCoV-NL63 spike peptides, taken after COVID-19 vaccination. This chain connects TRBV3-1 (or the pseudogene TRBV3-2) to TRBJ2-5; D possibly matches TRBD1 or TRBD2 (5 bases each). CDR3 sequence: CASSQMMGEETQYF. DNA for the CDR3: TGTGCCAGCAGCCAAATGATGGGGGAAGAGACCCAGTACTTC.